This is a list of T cell receptor beta chains from one sample in a study of cytomegalovirus exposure and HLA in healthy donors. TCRdb keeps only in-frame clones here, not all; method: immunoSEQ multiplex PCR. The repertoire consists of some 130,000 clones, with approximately 80% occurring once and the leading ten covering over 2%. The sample comprised PBMCs. Every receptor here comes from a young man in good health and CMV-seronegative. The CDR3 runs from the conserved cysteine through the conserved F or W. Fields, in order: J gene, CDR3 length, V gene, clone size, D gene, CDR3 DNA, CDR3 protein. A D gene is named only where the DNA matches it firmly. A clone size is listed for some rows: how often the clone was seen (once, few, many), or a class if it is expanded.

J gene: TRBJ2-1; CDR3 length: 14; V gene: TRBV27; clone size: -; D gene: -; CDR3 DNA: TGTGCCAGAAAAAGCCCCCGAGGTTGGAATGAGCAGTTCTTC; CDR3 protein: CARKSPRGWNEQFF
J gene: TRBJ2-7; CDR3 length: 14; V gene: TRBV28; clone size: -; D gene: TRBD1; CDR3 DNA: TGTGCCAGCAGTACCTCCGGGACAGGGTTCGAGCAGTACTTC; CDR3 protein: CASSTSGTGFEQYF
J gene: TRBJ1-4; CDR3 length: 18; V gene: TRBV27; clone size: -; D gene: TRBD1; CDR3 DNA: TGTGCCGGCAGGGGGACAGGGTGGTTCGGGGCAACTAATGAAAAACTGTTTTTT; CDR3 protein: CAGRGTGWFGATNEKLFF
J gene: TRBJ1-3; CDR3 length: 16; V gene: TRBV5-4; clone size: -; D gene: -; CDR3 DNA: TGTGCCAGCAGCTCTTCCGCCGGGAGCTCTGGAAACACCATATATTTT; CDR3 protein: CASSSSAGSSGNTIYF
J gene: TRBJ2-3; CDR3 length: 15; V gene: TRBV7-9; clone size: -; D gene: -; CDR3 DNA: TGTTCCAGCAGCTTCCACAGGGTGCGCACAGATACGCAGTATTTT; CDR3 protein: CSSSFHRVRTDTQYF
J gene: TRBJ1-3; CDR3 length: 14; V gene: TRBV7-2; clone size: -; D gene: -; CDR3 DNA: TGTGCCAGCACCATCGGGGGTGGCGGAAACACCATATATTTT; CDR3 protein: CASTIGGGGNTIYF
J gene: TRBJ2-1; CDR3 length: 17; V gene: TRBV9; clone size: -; D gene: TRBD2; CDR3 DNA: TGTGCCAGCAGCCCTCGGACTAGCGGGACGCTCTACAATGAGCAGTTCTTC; CDR3 protein: CASSPRTSGTLYNEQFF
J gene: TRBJ2-7; CDR3 length: 14; V gene: TRBV19; clone size: -; D gene: -; CDR3 DNA: TGTGCCAGTAGGTCAGAGAGGAATTCCTACGAGCAGTACTTC; CDR3 protein: CASRSERNSYEQYF
J gene: TRBJ2-5; CDR3 length: 14; V gene: TRBV18; clone size: -; D gene: TRBD2; CDR3 DNA: TGTGCCAGCTCAATAGGAGCGGGGGAAGAGACCCAGTACTTC; CDR3 protein: CASSIGAGEETQYF
J gene: TRBJ2-7; CDR3 length: 16; V gene: TRBV30; clone size: once; D gene: TRBD2; CDR3 DNA: TGTGCCTGGAGTACAGGGACTAGCGGGAGGGGCGCCGAGCAGTACTTC; CDR3 protein: CAWSTGTSGRGAEQYF
J gene: TRBJ2-7; CDR3 length: 14; V gene: TRBV7-9; clone size: -; D gene: -; CDR3 DNA: TGTGCCAGCAGCTTAGCGGGGGGGCTGCGCGAGCAGTACTTC; CDR3 protein: CASSLAGGLREQYF
J gene: TRBJ1-3; CDR3 length: 15; V gene: TRBV5-1; clone size: few; D gene: -; CDR3 DNA: TGCGCCAGCAGCTTGGTCCCGTTCTCTGGAAACACCATATATTTT; CDR3 protein: CASSLVPFSGNTIYF
J gene: TRBJ1-3; CDR3 length: 14; V gene: TRBV5-6; clone size: -; D gene: -; CDR3 DNA: TGTGCCAGCAGCGCCCCCGGAGCTGGAAACACCATATATTTT; CDR3 protein: CASSAPGAGNTIYF
J gene: TRBJ2-7; CDR3 length: 14; V gene: TRBV13; clone size: -; D gene: TRBD1; CDR3 DNA: TGTGCCAGCAGCAACCGGGACAGACAATACGAGCAGTACTTC; CDR3 protein: CASSNRDRQYEQYF
J gene: TRBJ2-3; CDR3 length: 17; V gene: TRBV5-1; clone size: -; D gene: TRBD2; CDR3 DNA: TGCGCCAGCAGCAGGGGCCAGGGGCCATCGGGGGGGGATACGCAGTATTTT; CDR3 protein: CASSRGQGPSGGDTQYF
J gene: TRBJ2-1; CDR3 length: 14; V gene: TRBV6-6; clone size: -; D gene: TRBD2; CDR3 DNA: TGTGCCAGCAGCCCGGGACTAGATTTCGATGAGCAGTTCTTC; CDR3 protein: CASSPGLDFDEQFF
J gene: TRBJ2-3; CDR3 length: 18; V gene: TRBV6-1; clone size: -; D gene: TRBD2; CDR3 DNA: TGTGCCAGCAGTGAAGCGGGGGGGACCGCCATAACGACAGATACGCAGTATTTT; CDR3 protein: CASSEAGGTAITTDTQYF
J gene: TRBJ1-2; CDR3 length: 12; V gene: TRBV7-2; clone size: -; D gene: -; CDR3 DNA: TGTGCCAGCAGCTTATCGAGGGATGGCTACACCTTC; CDR3 protein: CASSLSRDGYTF
J gene: TRBJ2-7; CDR3 length: 15; V gene: TRBV2; clone size: -; D gene: -; CDR3 DNA: TGTGCCAGCAGTGGACCCTCGGGACTCCACGGGGAGCAGTACTTC; CDR3 protein: CASSGPSGLHGEQYF
J gene: TRBJ2-2; CDR3 length: 16; V gene: TRBV5-1; clone size: -; D gene: TRBD2; CDR3 DNA: TGCGCCAGCAGCCCCCAGGGACTAGCGGGACCCGGGGAGCTGTTTTTT; CDR3 protein: CASSPQGLAGPGELFF
J gene: TRBJ2-7; CDR3 length: 14; V gene: TRBV6-5; clone size: few; D gene: TRBD2; CDR3 DNA: TGTGCCAGCAGTAGACTAGCGGGGCCCTACGAGCAGTACTTC; CDR3 protein: CASSRLAGPYEQYF
J gene: TRBJ2-3; CDR3 length: 13; V gene: TRBV27; clone size: -; D gene: -; CDR3 DNA: TGTGCCAGCAGTTTCCCTTCCACAAATACGCAGTATTTT; CDR3 protein: CASSFPSTNTQYF
J gene: TRBJ2-3; CDR3 length: 16; V gene: TRBV27; clone size: -; D gene: -; CDR3 DNA: TGTGCCAGCAGTTTTGCAGCGGCGGGCCCCACAGATACGCAGTATTTT; CDR3 protein: CASSFAAAGPTDTQYF
J gene: TRBJ1-2; CDR3 length: 11; V gene: TRBV6-1; clone size: -; D gene: -; CDR3 DNA: TGTGCCAGCAATACTAACTATGGCTACACCTTC; CDR3 protein: CASNTNYGYTF
J gene: TRBJ2-1; CDR3 length: 16; V gene: TRBV5-4; clone size: -; D gene: -; CDR3 DNA: TGTGCCAGCAGCTTGGGGGGCGGGACGATCTACAATGAGCAGTTCTTC; CDR3 protein: CASSLGGGTIYNEQFF
J gene: TRBJ2-3; CDR3 length: 12; V gene: TRBV28; clone size: -; D gene: TRBD2; CDR3 DNA: TGTGCCAGCAGTTTAGGGGCGGGAGAGAGGTATTTT; CDR3 protein: CASSLGAGERYF
J gene: TRBJ2-5; CDR3 length: 16; V gene: TRBV9; clone size: -; D gene: TRBD2; CDR3 DNA: TGTGCCAGCAGCGTAGGCGGGAGCGGCGGACAAGAGACCCAGTACTTC; CDR3 protein: CASSVGGSGGQETQYF
J gene: TRBJ2-6; CDR3 length: 17; V gene: TRBV5-5; clone size: once; D gene: -; CDR3 DNA: TGTGCCAGCAGCTTGGTCTGGGGAGACGCTGGGGCCAACGTCCTGACTTTC; CDR3 protein: CASSLVWGDAGANVLTF
J gene: TRBJ2-1; CDR3 length: 15; V gene: TRBV27; clone size: -; D gene: -; CDR3 DNA: TGTGCCAGCAGTTTAGTCGGGGTCGGTTGGAATGAGCAGTTCTTC; CDR3 protein: CASSLVGVGWNEQFF
J gene: TRBJ1-2; CDR3 length: 16; V gene: TRBV6-4; clone size: -; D gene: TRBD1; CDR3 DNA: TGTGCCAGCAGTGGGGGGGGACAGGGGATTGAGTATGGCTACACCTTC; CDR3 protein: CASSGGGQGIEYGYTF
J gene: TRBJ1-1; CDR3 length: 16; V gene: TRBV18; clone size: -; D gene: TRBD1; CDR3 DNA: TGTGCCAGCTCAACGGGGACAGGGAGCATGAACACTGAAGCTTTCTTT; CDR3 protein: CASSTGTGSMNTEAFF
J gene: TRBJ2-7; CDR3 length: 15; V gene: TRBV30; clone size: -; D gene: TRBD2; CDR3 DNA: TGTGCCTGGAGTGGGCTAGCGGGATATCACTACGAGCAGTACTTC; CDR3 protein: CAWSGLAGYHYEQYF
J gene: TRBJ2-1; CDR3 length: 13; V gene: TRBV29-1; clone size: -; D gene: -; CDR3 DNA: TGCAGCGTCCACCGGGACAAGTACAATGAGCAGTTCTTC; CDR3 protein: CSVHRDKYNEQFF
J gene: TRBJ1-2; CDR3 length: 14; V gene: TRBV28; clone size: -; D gene: -; CDR3 DNA: TGTGCCAGCAGTTTAGCGGCAGGGTACTATGGCTACACCTTC; CDR3 protein: CASSLAAGYYGYTF
J gene: TRBJ2-7; CDR3 length: 15; V gene: TRBV7-2; clone size: once; D gene: -; CDR3 DNA: TGTGCCAGCAGCTCAATACTGATAGGGGCCTACGAGCAGTACTTC; CDR3 protein: CASSSILIGAYEQYF
J gene: TRBJ2-5; CDR3 length: 13; V gene: TRBV5-4; clone size: -; D gene: -; CDR3 DNA: TGTGCCAGCAGCTTGGCCGCAGACACCGGTCCGTACTTC; CDR3 protein: CASSLAADTGPYF
J gene: TRBJ1-4; CDR3 length: 12; V gene: TRBV6-1; clone size: few; D gene: -; CDR3 DNA: TGTGCCAGCAGTGAAAGGGGTGAAAAACTGTTTTTT; CDR3 protein: CASSERGEKLFF
J gene: TRBJ2-2; CDR3 length: 17; V gene: TRBV29-1; clone size: few; D gene: TRBD2; CDR3 DNA: TGCAGCGTTCTCGGTCTAGCGGGAGGACTCTACACCGGGGAGCTGTTTTTT; CDR3 protein: CSVLGLAGGLYTGELFF
J gene: TRBJ2-2; CDR3 length: 15; V gene: TRBV7-2; clone size: -; D gene: -; CDR3 DNA: TGTGCCAGCAGCTTAGAGGGGACACCTGGCGGGGAGCTGTTTTTT; CDR3 protein: CASSLEGTPGGELFF
J gene: TRBJ2-6; CDR3 length: 18; V gene: TRBV27; clone size: -; D gene: TRBD2; CDR3 DNA: TGTGCCAGCAGTTTCCTAGCGGGAGATGCTGCTGGGGCCAACGTCCTGACTTTC; CDR3 protein: CASSFLAGDAAGANVLTF
J gene: TRBJ1-1; CDR3 length: 13; V gene: TRBV7-9; clone size: -; D gene: -; CDR3 DNA: TGTGCCAGCAGCTTGGAGGGGACCACTGAAGCTTTCTTT; CDR3 protein: CASSLEGTTEAFF
J gene: TRBJ1-3; CDR3 length: 14; V gene: TRBV6-6; clone size: few; D gene: -; CDR3 DNA: TGTGCCAGCGTCTCCGCTAGCTCTGGAAACACCATATATTTT; CDR3 protein: CASVSASSGNTIYF
J gene: TRBJ2-1; CDR3 length: 15; V gene: TRBV18; clone size: few; D gene: TRBD2; CDR3 DNA: TGTGCCAGCTCCCCTAGCGGGGACCTATACAATGAGCAGTTCTTC; CDR3 protein: CASSPSGDLYNEQFF
J gene: TRBJ2-6; CDR3 length: 15; V gene: TRBV7-2; clone size: -; D gene: -; CDR3 DNA: TGTGCCAGCAGCTTAGATAACTCTGGGGCCAACGTCCTGACTTTC; CDR3 protein: CASSLDNSGANVLTF
J gene: TRBJ2-2; CDR3 length: 15; V gene: TRBV6-1; clone size: -; D gene: -; CDR3 DNA: TGTGCCAGCAGTGAATCCGGACACTACACCGGGGAGCTGTTTTTT; CDR3 protein: CASSESGHYTGELFF
J gene: TRBJ2-7; CDR3 length: 14; V gene: TRBV6-6; clone size: -; D gene: TRBD2; CDR3 DNA: TGTGCCAGCAGTCCTAGCGGGATAGGCTACGAGCAGTACTTC; CDR3 protein: CASSPSGIGYEQYF
J gene: TRBJ2-3; CDR3 length: 13; V gene: TRBV29-1; clone size: -; D gene: TRBD1; CDR3 DNA: TGCAGCGTTGATGGGACAGGCACGGATACGCAGTATTTT; CDR3 protein: CSVDGTGTDTQYF
J gene: TRBJ1-3; CDR3 length: 17; V gene: TRBV7-2; clone size: -; D gene: -; CDR3 DNA: TGTGCCAGCAGCCACCGCCGCCAGCCTATTTTGGGCAACACCATATATTTT; CDR3 protein: CASSHRRQPILGNTIYF
J gene: TRBJ2-2; CDR3 length: 15; V gene: TRBV27; clone size: -; D gene: TRBD2; CDR3 DNA: TGTGCCAGCAGTTTATCGATGGGCGGGAGGCGGGAGCTGTTTTTT; CDR3 protein: CASSLSMGGRRELFF
J gene: TRBJ2-3; CDR3 length: 15; V gene: TRBV15; clone size: -; D gene: -; CDR3 DNA: TGTGCCACCAGCAGAGAAACTGCTAGCACAGATACGCAGTATTTT; CDR3 protein: CATSRETASTDTQYF
J gene: TRBJ1-6; CDR3 length: 13; V gene: TRBV29-1; clone size: -; D gene: TRBD1; CDR3 DNA: TGCAGCGTGGGGGACAGAAATAATTCACCCCTCCACTTT; CDR3 protein: CSVGDRNNSPLHF
J gene: TRBJ1-5; CDR3 length: 16; V gene: TRBV6-1; clone size: few; D gene: -; CDR3 DNA: TGTGCCAGCAGTAAAGGGCTTTTTCAGGGAAATCAGCCCCAGCATTTT; CDR3 protein: CASSKGLFQGNQPQHF
J gene: TRBJ2-1; CDR3 length: 15; V gene: TRBV18; clone size: -; D gene: -; CDR3 DNA: TGTGCCAGCTCACCCAATCCCCCACCGGGGAATGAGCAGTTCTTC; CDR3 protein: CASSPNPPPGNEQFF
J gene: TRBJ2-7; CDR3 length: 14; V gene: TRBV28; clone size: -; D gene: -; CDR3 DNA: TGTGCCAGCAGCCCCCCCCCACAGGCCTACGAGCAGTACTTC; CDR3 protein: CASSPPPQAYEQYF
J gene: TRBJ2-1; CDR3 length: 16; V gene: TRBV11-2; clone size: -; D gene: TRBD2; CDR3 DNA: TGTGCCAGCAGCCCATCCCCTAGCGGGGTTTTTGGTGAGCAGTTCTTC; CDR3 protein: CASSPSPSGVFGEQFF